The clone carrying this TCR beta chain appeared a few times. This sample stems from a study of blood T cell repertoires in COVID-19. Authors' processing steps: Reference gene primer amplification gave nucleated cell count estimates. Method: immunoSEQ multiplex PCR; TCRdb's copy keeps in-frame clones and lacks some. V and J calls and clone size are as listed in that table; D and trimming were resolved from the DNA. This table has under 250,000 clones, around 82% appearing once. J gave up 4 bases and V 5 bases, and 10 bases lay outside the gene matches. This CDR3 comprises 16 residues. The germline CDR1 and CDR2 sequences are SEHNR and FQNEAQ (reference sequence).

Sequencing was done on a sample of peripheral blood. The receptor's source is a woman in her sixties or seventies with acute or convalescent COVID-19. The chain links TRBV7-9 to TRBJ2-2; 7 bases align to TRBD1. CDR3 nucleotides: TGTGCCAGCAGCCTCCGGGACAGCGGAGTCACCGGGGAGCTGTTTTTT. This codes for CASSLRDSGVTGELFF.